Listed here are 8 T cell receptor beta chains from one sample, sequenced in a study of CD8 T cells in ankylosing spondylitis. MiXCR, applied by TCRdb to the 5' RACE reads, yields one record per CDR3 protein. The top ten clones hold approximately 6% of a sample with roughly 150,000 distinct CDR3 sequences, roughly 31% of them seen once. The sample consisted of synovial fluid, either unsorted or a sorted T cell fraction (not recorded which). The receptors here all came from a male donor with ankylosing spondylitis.

This chain uses TRBV10-3 with TRBJ2-5; D may be TRBD1 (6 bases). This CDR3 is built from 12 residues. Looked up from germline, CDR1 is ENHRY and CDR2 is SYGVKD. Trimming cost V 6 bases and J 5 bases, with 10 bases left between them. CDR3 protein: CAISPGAETQYF. In nucleotides, the CDR3 is TGTGCCATCAGCCCAGGGGCTGAGACCCAGTACTTC.

This clonotype was found many times. The chain employs TRBV7-2 and TRBJ2-2, with a tentative D call TRBD1 (5 bases). The germline V gene has CDR1 SGHTA and CDR2 FQGNSA. The length of the CDR3 is 15 residues. Trimming cost V 3 bases and J 4 bases, with 12 bases left between them. The CDR3 bases are TGTGCCAGCAGCTTCACGACAGATCTCACCGGGGAGCTGTTTTTT. Protein: CASSFTTDLTGELFF.

This clonotype was recorded many times. DNA of the CDR3: TGTGCCAGCACCCGAGGCGGGGTTTCCTACGAGCAGTACTTC. Its translation: CASTRGGVSYEQYF. V is TRBV2 and J is TRBJ2-7; tentative D call: TRBD2 (6 bases). CDR1 SNHLY and CDR2 FYNNEI come from the germline V gene. V shed 7 bases and J shed 1 base, with 14 bases lying between them. There are 14 residues in the CDR3. Full variable domain (rest looked up from reference TRBV2 and TRBJ2-7): EPEVTQTPSHQVTQMGQEVILRCVPISNHLYFYWYRQILGQKVEFLVSFYNNEISEKSEIFDDQFSVERPDGSNFTLKIRSTKLEDSAMYFCASTRGGVSYEQYFGPGTRLTVT.

Only a few counts were recorded for this clonotype. The chain has TRBV12-3 or TRBV12-4 and TRBJ2-2; D perhaps matches TRBD1 (5 bases). CDR3 length: 12 residues. Trimming left V 5 bases short and J 4 bases short, with 5 bases between. CDR3 in DNA: TGTGCCAGCAGTCAGGGCACCGGGGAGCTGTTTTTT. Its translation: CASSQGTGELFF.

The chain carries TRBV10-3 and TRBJ1-5; maybe TRBD1 (5 bases). CDR1 and CDR2 (germline): ENHRY, SYGVKD. The CDR3 spans 15 residues. Trimming took 0 bases from V and 4 from J, leaving 10 bases between them. The CDR3 region has the DNA TGTGCCATCAGTGAGTCCGGGGGAGGAAATCAGCCCCAGCATTTT. Encoded protein: CAISESGGGNQPQHF.

The chain carries TRBV9 and TRBJ2-1; D gene unclear. This CDR3 is 15 amino acids long. The germline V gene has CDR1 SGDLS and CDR2 YYNGEE. The germline V and J ends were trimmed by 4 bases and 6 bases, with 17 bases remaining between them. Here the CDR3 reads CASSYRSGTSNEQFF. The CDR3 DNA sequence: TGTGCCAGCAGCTACCGCTCCGGAACAAGCAATGAGCAGTTCTTC.

This clonotype was detected a few times. V and J are TRBV12-3 or TRBV12-4 and TRBJ2-7, with TRBD2 matching 7 bases. The CDR3 spans 14 residues. J was trimmed by 3 bases and V by 7 bases; bases with no gene match: 9. The CDR3 region is CASTRTSQVYEQYF. CDR3 in DNA: TGTGCCAGCACTCGGACTAGTCAGGTCTACGAGCAGTACTTC.

At least ten counts were recorded for this clonotype. The genes are TRBV2 and TRBJ2-1; D may be TRBD1 (5 bases). This CDR3 is built from 12 residues. Germline V gene lookup returns CDR1 SNHLY and CDR2 FYNNEI. Trimming took 5 bases from V and 9 from J, leaving 11 bases between them. The CDR3 region has the DNA TGTGCCAGCAGTTGGGGCCCTACTGAGCAGTTCTTC. Its translation is CASSWGPTEQFF.